The 23 T cell receptor beta chains reported below all come from one sample, sequenced in a study of blood T cell repertoires in COVID-19. Here immunoSEQ multiplex PCR was the method, and the copy in TCRdb shows in-frame clones only, minus some. The table shows hundreds of thousands of clones, with around four fifths occurring only once. The sample consisted of peripheral blood. The receptors derive from a woman at least 80 years old with acute or convalescent COVID-19.

This chain joins TRBV30 and TRBJ2-7; no firm D call. The CDR3 extends over 14 amino acids. Trimming left V 2 bases short and J 0 bases short, with 11 bases between. CDR1 is GTSNPN and CDR2 is SVGIG in the germline V gene (reference sequence). CDR3: CAWSFGGSSYEQYF. CDR3 coding DNA: TGTGCCTGGAGTTTCGGCGGCTCCTCCTACGAGCAGTACTTC.

The genes are TRBV5-5 and TRBJ2-2, with TRBD2 matching over 7 bases. The V gene end was trimmed by 2 bases and the J gene end by 0 bases; junction bases not matched to a gene: 4. Per germline, CDR1 SGHKS and CDR2 YYEKEE (reference sequence). The CDR3 is made up of 16 amino acids. CDR3 sequence reads: CASSFLAVTNTGELFF. The CDR3 DNA follows: TGTGCCAGCAGCTTCCTAGCGGTGACGAACACCGGGGAGCTGTTTTTT.

This clone occurred a few times. The rearrangement links TRBV5-6 to TRBJ1-4; 7 bases are shared with TRBD1. V lost 6 bases, J lost 4 bases, and 9 bases stayed unmatched. Germline lookup yields CDR1 SGHDT and CDR2 YYEEEE. This CDR3 is 15 amino acids long. The CDR3 coding sequence is TGTGCCAGCACCCGAAGGACAGGACATAATGAAAAACTGTTTTTT. It translates to CASTRRTGHNEKLFF.

This rearrangement joins TRBV28 to TRBJ1-4; D gene unclear. V was trimmed by 4 bases and J by 8 bases, leaving 23 bases between them. This CDR3 comprises 17 residues. CDR1 and CDR2 (germline): MDHEN, SYDVKM. The chain's CDR3 is CASSYLSRGALGEKLFF. CDR3 DNA: TGTGCCAGCAGTTATCTAAGTCGGGGAGCGCTTGGGGAAAAACTGTTTTTT.

The chain couples TRBV5-4 to TRBJ2-4; D possibly uses TRBD1 or TRBD2 (6 bases each). Trimming removed 4 bases from V and 6 bases from J, with 14 bases in between. CDR1 and CDR2 (germline): SGHNT, YYREEE (reference sequence). The CDR3 has 14 amino acids. The CDR3 is CASSLGGAPNIQYF. DNA for the CDR3: TGTGCCAGCAGCCTGGGGGGCGCGCCAAACATTCAGTACTTC.

Only a few counts were recorded for this clone. The gene calls are TRBV28 and TRBJ2-5; D may be TRBD2 (6 bases). Germline V lookup: CDR1 MDHEN, CDR2 SYDVKM. There are 16 residues in the CDR3. V dropped 6 bases and J dropped 5 bases, with 22 bases sitting between them. CDR3 amino acids: CASRLLGSGLDETQYF. The CDR3 DNA reads as TGTGCCAGCAGGCTCCTGGGCTCGGGACTTGATGAGACCCAGTACTTC.

The chain employs TRBV2 and TRBJ1-1; no reliable D call. Germline lookup yields CDR1 SNHLY and CDR2 FYNNEI. The CDR3 runs to 12 residues. V gave up 4 bases and J gave up 0 bases, with 3 bases separating them. The CDR3 reads CASSAMNTEAFF. CDR3 DNA sequence: TGTGCCAGCAGTGCTATGAACACTGAAGCTTTCTTT.

The chain recombines TRBV25-1 with TRBJ2-2; possibly TRBD1 for D (5 bases). The CDR3 totals 15 residues. Trimming removed 2 bases from V and 1 base from J, with 8 bases in between. Germline lookup yields CDR1 MGHDK and CDR2 SYGVNS. The CDR3 bases are TGTGCCAGCAGTGAAAAGACAGTGAACACCGGGGAGCTGTTTTTT. Residues: CASSEKTVNTGELFF.

This clone has just a few counts. CDR3 nucleotides: TGTGCCAGCAGCTTGGAGGGACTGAGCTCCTATAATTCACCCCTCCACTTT. It translates to CASSLEGLSSYNSPLHF. The V call is TRBV5-6, the J call TRBJ1-6; D perhaps matches TRBD1 (5 bases). Trimming took off 0 bases at V and 0 bases at J, with 10 bases between the two ends. Germline V lookup: CDR1 SGHDT, CDR2 YYEEEE. CDR3 length: 17 amino acids.

This chain joins TRBV6-2 or TRBV6-3 and TRBJ1-2; D unclear. The germline V and J ends were trimmed by 2 bases and 7 bases, with 14 bases remaining between them. This CDR3 has 14 amino acids. Per the germline V gene, CDR1 is MNHEY and CDR2 is SVGEGT. The CDR3 region has the DNA TGTGCCAGCAGTTACGGGCCAGGTTTATTTGGCTACACCTTC. Amino acid sequence: CASSYGPGLFGYTF.

The rearrangement links TRBV11-2 to TRBJ1-6; maybe TRBD1 (5 bases). The CDR3 sequence is 16 residues long. Germline V lookup: CDR1 SGHAT, CDR2 FQNNGV. The V gene lost 3 bases and the J gene lost 0 bases, with 9 bases spanning the gap. The CDR3 DNA follows: TGTGCCAGCAGCTTGAGTGACAGCTCCTATAATTCACCCCTCCACTTT. This encodes CASSLSDSSYNSPLHF.

The chain uses TRBV29-1 and TRBJ1-2; TRBD1 matches at 9 bases. With 8 bases clipped from V and 0 bases from J, the junction kept 4 bases outside the gene matches. Germline assignment: CDR1 SQVTM and CDR2 ANQGSEA. The CDR3 length is 13 residues. This chain's CDR3 is CSSQGAANYGYTF. In DNA, the CDR3 is TGCAGCTCACAGGGGGCAGCTAACTATGGCTACACCTTC.

This clone was counted only a few times. The chain has TRBV7-9 and TRBJ2-5, with D tentatively TRBD1 (5 bases). Germline values: CDR1 SEHNR, CDR2 FQNEAQ (reference sequence). The CDR3 covers 14 residues. Trimming shortened V by 1 base and J by 4 bases, and 10 bases separated the two germline ends. Here the CDR3 reads CASSLDRMGETQYF. In nucleotides, the CDR3 is TGTGCCAGCAGCTTAGACAGGATGGGAGAGACCCAGTACTTC. The variable domain in full, with the rest retrieved from reference TRBV7-9 and TRBJ2-5, is DTGVSQNPRHKITKRGQNVTFRCDPISEHNRLYWYRQTLGQGPEFLTYFQNEAQLEKSRLLSDRFSAERPKGSFSTLEIQRTEQGDSAMYLCASSLDRMGETQYFGPGTRLLVL.

The chain is built from TRBV6-2 or TRBV6-3 and TRBJ1-1; 8 nucleotides match TRBD1. Germline V lookup: CDR1 MNHEY, CDR2 SVGEGT. The CDR3 sequence is 14 residues long. With V trimmed by 7 bases and J by 5 bases, 9 bases remained unmatched. The CDR3 DNA is TGTGCCAGCATCCCGACAGGGGTTAAAACTGAAGCTTTCTTT. This gives the protein CASIPTGVKTEAFF.

The chain employs TRBV7-9 and TRBJ1-2, with D maybe TRBD1 (6 bases). V shed 4 bases and J shed 2 bases, with 23 bases lying between them. The length of the CDR3 is 18 residues. Germline CDR1 and CDR2: SEHNR and FQNEAQ (reference sequence). The CDR3 DNA reads as TGTGCCAGCAGCTCCCCCCCCTCTCTCGGCGGGGGCAACTATGGCTACACCTTC. Translating gives CASSSPPSLGGGNYGYTF.

The genes are TRBV19 and TRBJ2-3; D not certain. Trimming removed 3 bases from V and 3 bases from J, with 7 bases in between. Germline values: CDR1 LNHDA, CDR2 SQIVND (reference sequence). CDR3 length: 13 residues. CDR3 nucleotide sequence: TGTGCCAGTAGTATTTCTAGGACAGATACGCAGTATTTT. As protein: CASSISRTDTQYF.

The V call is TRBV11-1, the J call TRBJ1-3; tentatively, D is TRBD1 (6 bases). The CDR3 is made up of 14 amino acids. Trimming pared 6 bases from V and 2 bases from J, leaving 11 bases between. Germline values: CDR1 SGHAT, CDR2 FQDESV (reference sequence). CDR3 residues: CASRLQGTGNTIYF. The CDR3 nucleotides read TGTGCCAGCAGACTACAGGGAACTGGAAACACCATATATTTT.

The V call is TRBV18, the J call TRBJ1-2; D remains ambiguous. The V gene's germline CDR1 is KGHSH and CDR2 LQKENI. The CDR3 length is 14 residues. V lost 3 bases to trimming and J lost 4 bases, with 12 bases between them. The CDR3 nucleotides read TGTGCCAGCTCACCGGAAGCGGAAGCCTATGGCTACACCTTC. It specifies CASSPEAEAYGYTF.

The V and J genes are TRBV5-1 and TRBJ2-1, with D maybe TRBD1 (6 bases). Germline lookup yields CDR1 SGHRS and CDR2 YFSETQ. Trimming took off 1 base at V and 4 bases at J, with 15 bases between the two ends. The CDR3 covers 16 residues. CDR3: CASSLPGQKKYNEQFF. The CDR3 DNA reads as TGCGCCAGCAGCTTGCCTGGACAGAAAAAGTACAATGAGCAGTTCTTC.

The V call is TRBV5-4, the J call TRBJ2-7; 12 bases fit TRBD1. V dropped 4 bases and J dropped 13; count of bases not matched to a gene: 12. Germline CDR1 and CDR2: SGHNT and YYREEE (reference sequence). The CDR3 runs 14 residues. The CDR3 loop is CASSRDRGQSSPYF. Written as DNA, the CDR3 is TGTGCCAGCAGCCGGGACAGGGGGCAGAGCTCCCCCTACTTC.

The chain links TRBV9 to TRBJ1-4; the match to TRBD1 covers 9 bases. The V and J ends lost 4 bases and 6 bases, in that order; junction bases with no gene match: 7. Germline V lookup: CDR1 SGDLS, CDR2 YYNGEE. The CDR3 has 15 amino acids. DNA for the CDR3: TGTGCCAGCAGCAAAACCGGGACAGGGTATGAAAAACTGTTTTTT. Translated: CASSKTGTGYEKLFF. Together with reference TRBV9 and TRBJ1-4, the CDR3 gives the full variable domain: DSGVTQTPKHLITATGQRVTLRCSPRSGDLSVYWYQQSLDQGLQFLIQYYNGEERAKGNILERFSAQQFPDLHSELNLSSLELGDSALYFCASSKTGTGYEKLFFGSGTQLSVL.

J is TRBJ2-7 and V is TRBV24-1; 7 bases fit TRBD1. Germline CDR1 reads KGHDR; CDR2 reads SFDVKD. This CDR3 comprises 16 residues. The ends lost 6 bases at V and 5 bases at J; junction bases unmatched: 15. Here the CDR3 reads CATSPRQTHRGHEQYF. In nucleotides, the CDR3 is TGTGCCACCAGTCCTCGTCAAACGCACAGGGGCCACGAGCAGTACTTC.

This sequence joins TRBV18 and TRBJ2-7, with D uncertain. There are 18 residues in the CDR3. The V end was cut by 3 bases, the J end by 0 bases, with 21 bases between. Germline loops: CDR1 KGHSH, CDR2 LQKENI. CDR3 nucleotide sequence: TGTGCCAGCTCACCGACCCCACCGAACCCGAGGAGCTCCTACGAGCAGTACTTC. This gives the protein CASSPTPPNPRSSYEQYF. Looking up the rest from reference TRBV18 and TRBJ2-7 gives the full variable domain: NAGVMQNPRHLVRRRGQEARLRCSPMKGHSHVYWYRQLPEEGLKFMVYLQKENIIDESGMPKERFSAEFPKEGPSILRIQQVVRGDSAAYFCASSPTPPNPRSSYEQYFGPGTRLTVT.